The 32 T cell receptor beta chains presented below share a single source sample, sequenced in a study of sequential checkpoint blockade in melanoma. TCRdb keeps only in-frame clones here, not all; method: immunoSEQ multiplex PCR. In the table there are approximately 9,700 clones, around 24% of which are singletons. The treatment was: randomized to nivolumab then ipilimumab (arm A) or the reverse (arm B). The specimen was tumor tissue (inferred from file names), collected from a patient given nivolumab and ipilimumab in sequence. Receptors were obtained from a human donor with melanoma.

This clone occurred a few times. V usage is TRBV6-8 and J usage is TRBJ2-6, with a possible D match to TRBD1 (5 bases). Trimming removed 2 bases at V and 0 bases at J, with 11 bases between. The V gene's germline CDR1 is MNHGY and CDR2 SAAAGT. The CDR3 runs to 17 residues. This CDR3 is CASSYQTAISGANVLTF. The CDR3 DNA reads TGTGCCAGCAGTTACCAGACAGCGATCTCTGGGGCCAACGTCCTGACTTTC.

This rearrangement joins TRBV19 to TRBJ2-5; 9 bases fit TRBD1. Losses at the gene ends were 6 bases for V and 4 bases for J; bases not matched to a gene: 6. CDR1 and CDR2 from the germline V gene are LNHDA and SQIVND (reference sequence). CDR3 length: 14 residues. As DNA, the CDR3 is TGTGCCAGTAGGGAGACAGGGGGGGGAGAGACCCAGTACTTC. Protein: CASRETGGGETQYF.

The DNA of the CDR3 is TGCGCCAGCAGCTTGGACGCAAGGGGGGAGACCCAGTACTTC. Its translation is CASSLDARGETQYF. The chain has TRBV5-1 and TRBJ2-5; TRBD1 is a possible D gene (6 bases). The CDR3 consists of 14 residues. Germline CDR1 is SGHRS and CDR2 is YFSETQ. V dropped 0 bases and J dropped 5 bases, with 11 bases sitting between them.

This clone was seen more than once but under ten times. J is TRBJ2-3 and V is TRBV6-8; no reliable D call. This CDR3 spans 14 amino acids. V was pared by 6 bases and J by 2 bases, with 12 bases between. The germline V gene encodes CDR1 MNHGY and CDR2 SAAAGT. The CDR3 nucleotides are TGTGCCAGCAGCTCCGGAACAGACACAGATACGCAGTATTTT. It is translated as CASSSGTDTDTQYF.

V is TRBV11-3 and J is TRBJ2-4, with D perhaps matching TRBD1 (5 bases). The CDR3 extends over 15 amino acids. V lost 4 bases, J lost 4 bases, and 14 bases lay in between. CDR1 is SGHNT and CDR2 is YENEEA in the germline V gene. The CDR3 sequence: CASSSRQQDKNIQYF. In DNA, the CDR3 is TGTGCCAGCAGCTCCCGACAGCAGGATAAAAACATTCAGTACTTC.

The V and J genes are TRBV9 and TRBJ2-3, with D perhaps TRBD2 (6 bases). CDR1 and CDR2 from the germline V gene are SGDLS and YYNGEE. V was cut by 0 bases and J by 2 bases, with 10 bases left in between. The CDR3 covers 15 residues. The CDR3 DNA sequence: TGTGCCAGCAGCGTAGTGGAGGGTGCCACAGATACGCAGTATTTT. Encoded protein: CASSVVEGATDTQYF.

In its sample, this clone was seen a few times. The chain has TRBV7-6 and TRBJ2-3; TRBD1 aligns across 7 bases. Losses at the gene ends were 2 bases for V and 5 bases for J; bases not matched to a gene: 7. Germline V gives CDR1 SGHVS, CDR2 FNYEAQ. CDR3 size: 15 residues. The DNA for the CDR3 is TGTGCCAGCAGCTTACGTAAGGGGGCGAAAGATACGCAGTATTTT. It encodes CASSLRKGAKDTQYF.

This clone was picked up a small number of times. The chain recombines TRBV6-8 with TRBJ1-2; a weak D match, TRBD1 (5 bases). The CDR3 has 16 residues. From germline, CDR1 is MNHGY and CDR2 SAAAGT. V dropped 5 bases and J dropped 3 bases, with 19 bases sitting between them. This chain's CDR3 is CASSRAGTRGDYGYTF. CDR3 nucleotide sequence: TGTGCCAGCAGTCGCGCCGGGACCCGAGGGGACTATGGCTACACCTTC.

The rearrangement links TRBV18 to TRBJ2-2; TRBD1 agrees at 8 bases. V was clipped by 6 bases and J by 5 bases; unmatched bases: 8. The CDR3 loop spans 15 amino acids. From germline, CDR1 is KGHSH and CDR2 LQKENI. CDR3 in amino acids: CASSSDRGWTGELFF. The DNA for the CDR3 is TGTGCCAGCTCGTCCGACAGGGGATGGACCGGGGAGCTGTTTTTT.

There are a few counts of this clone. This chain uses TRBV6-8 with TRBJ1-2; 7 nucleotides line up with TRBD1. This CDR3 contains 13 residues. The trim removed 7 bases at V and 6 bases at J, leaving 8 bases unmatched. CDR1 and CDR2 (germline): MNHGY, SAAAGT. This CDR3 reads CASNFRGQNGYTF. CDR3 nucleotides: TGTGCCAGCAATTTTAGGGGGCAGAATGGCTACACCTTC.

This clone showed up just a few times. V usage is TRBV2 and J usage is TRBJ2-5, with a tentative D call TRBD2 (6 bases). Germline CDR1 is SNHLY and CDR2 is FYNNEI. The CDR3 runs to 14 residues. Deletions cut 7 bases from V and 2 bases from J, with 14 bases between. As DNA, the CDR3 is TGTGCCAGCAATAAGGGACTCTTACAAGAGACCCAGTACTTC. It specifies CASNKGLLQETQYF. Combining the CDR3 with reference TRBV2 and TRBJ2-5 gives the whole variable domain EPEVTQTPSHQVTQMGQEVILRCVPISNHLYFYWYRQILGQKVEFLVSFYNNEISEKSEIFDDQFSVERPDGSNFTLKIRSTKLEDSAMYFCASNKGLLQETQYFGPGTRLLVL.

The rearrangement uses TRBV11-3 and TRBJ2-1, with TRBD2 matching over 13 bases. Losses at the gene ends were 5 bases for V and 8 bases for J; bases not matched to a gene: 6. Germline lookup yields CDR1 SGHNT and CDR2 YENEEA. This CDR3 region has 15 residues. CDR3 in DNA: TGTGCCAGCAGCGACACCGGGACTAGCGGGGATGAGCAGTTCTTC. Translating gives CASSDTGTSGDEQFF.

This sequence joins TRBV28 and TRBJ2-3, with 9 positions matching TRBD2. The CDR3 totals 15 residues. With V trimmed by 5 bases and J by 2 bases, 5 bases remained unmatched. The V gene's germline CDR1 is MDHEN and CDR2 SYDVKM. The CDR3 here is CASSPPSGITDTQYF. The DNA of the CDR3 is TGTGCCAGCAGTCCACCTAGCGGGATCACAGATACGCAGTATTTT.

J is TRBJ1-3 and V is TRBV7-5. TRBV7-5 is designated a pseudogene. There are 14 residues in the CDR3. CDR3 region: CASSLRLSGNTIYF. DNA for the CDR3: TGTGCCAGCAGCTTGCGACTCTCTGGAAACACCATATATTTT.

The V gene is TRBV19, the J gene TRBJ1-4; D is undetermined. CDR3 length: 16 residues. CDR1 is LNHDA and CDR2 is SQIVND in the germline V gene (reference sequence). Trimming cost V 6 bases and J 8 bases, with 22 bases left between them. CDR3 nucleotides: TGTGCCAGTAGCAATACTTTATCCGGGAGGAGAGAAAAACTGTTTTTT. Translation: CASSNTLSGRREKLFF.

This clone was found many times. The chain has TRBV7-6 and TRBJ1-2; D is possibly TRBD1 (6 bases). Germline assignment: CDR1 SGHVS and CDR2 FNYEAQ. This CDR3 is built from 16 residues. V was trimmed by 3 bases and J by 12 bases, leaving 26 bases between them. In DNA form, the CDR3 reads TGTGCCAGCAGCTTGTTGGAAGGGGGGGCTTCAAATGGGGACACCTTC. This codes for CASSLLEGGASNGDTF.

This clone was seen a few times. The CDR3 here is CASSAHRVLADNEQFF. The CDR3 nucleotides are TGTGCCAGCAGCGCCCACAGGGTACTAGCGGACAATGAGCAGTTCTTC. The chain couples TRBV9 to TRBJ2-1; 8 nucleotides line up with TRBD2. The germline gives CDR1 SGDLS, CDR2 YYNGEE. The CDR3 runs 16 residues. Trimming removed 3 bases from V and 5 bases from J; junction bases left unmatched: 10.

In DNA, the CDR3 is TGTGCCAGCACCTATACTGGCGGGAGAGTCTCCGAGCAGTACTTC. It translates to CASTYTGGRVSEQYF. The genes are TRBV11-3 and TRBJ2-7; 7 nucleotides align to TRBD2. This CDR3 has 15 amino acids. From germline, CDR1 is SGHNT and CDR2 YENEEA. Trimming took 7 bases from V and 6 from J; bases not matched to a gene: 15.

This clone was recorded a few times. This chain connects TRBV23-1 to TRBJ2-5; perhaps TRBD2 as D (6 bases). TRBV23-1 is annotated as an ORF whose role is uncertain. The CDR3 runs to 16 residues. The V end was cut by 6 bases, the J end by 7 bases, with 24 bases between. For the CDR3, the DNA is TGCGCCAGCAGCCAAGATCTTGGGGCCCCCGGGGGGACCCAGTACTTC. Amino acid sequence: CASSQDLGAPGGTQYF.

The CDR3 nucleotides read TGTGCCAGCAGCGTAGGGGGTGGGTGGACCCAGTACTTC. Translated, it gives CASSVGGGWTQYF. The chain has TRBV9 and TRBJ2-5; no reliable D call. The CDR3 spans 13 residues. The V gene's germline CDR1 is SGDLS and CDR2 YYNGEE. Trimming shortened V by 0 bases and J by 7 bases, and 10 bases separated the two germline ends.

The rearrangement uses TRBV28 and TRBJ2-2; tentative D call: TRBD2 (6 bases). Per germline, CDR1 MDHEN and CDR2 SYDVKM. The length of the CDR3 is 14 residues. V lost 7 bases and J lost 5, with 14 bases in between. The CDR3: CASKTGTATGELFF. The CDR3 DNA is TGTGCCAGCAAGACCGGGACTGCTACCGGGGAGCTGTTTTTT.

This clone was recorded a few times. The J gene is TRBJ1-1, the V gene TRBV30; 10 bases are shared with TRBD1. The CDR3 contains 14 residues. Losses at the gene ends were 8 bases for V and 4 bases for J; bases not matched to a gene: 10. Germline-derived CDR1 and CDR2 are GTSNPN and SVGIG (reference sequence). The CDR3 DNA is TGTGCCCGGGACAGGGGTCAATCGATCACTGAAGCTTTCTTT. As protein: CARDRGQSITEAFF.

The chain couples TRBV14 to TRBJ2-3, with TRBD2 identical over 10 bases. The CDR3 is made up of 17 amino acids. Trimming cost V 3 bases and J 4 bases; bases outside gene matches: 10. The germline V gene has CDR1 SGHDN and CDR2 FVKESK. CDR3 residues: CASSHRSGLAVSDTQYF. CDR3 in DNA: TGTGCCAGCAGCCATAGATCCGGACTAGCGGTTTCAGATACGCAGTATTTT.

This clone has just one count. This chain links TRBV19 with TRBJ2-3; D call uncertain. CDR3 size: 14 residues. V gave up 0 bases and J gave up 1 base, with 5 bases separating them. Germline CDR1 is LNHDA and CDR2 is SQIVND (reference sequence). CDR3 sequence reads: CASSIDLGTDTQYF. CDR3 in DNA: TGTGCCAGTAGTATAGATCTCGGCACAGATACGCAGTATTTT.

This clone was found a few times. The chain carries TRBV11-3 and TRBJ2-7; a weak D match, TRBD1 (6 bases). V lost 5 bases, J lost 6 bases, and 23 bases lay in between. The CDR3 extends over 16 amino acids. CDR1 is SGHNT and CDR2 is YENEEA in the germline V gene. CDR3 region: CASSRTLTGQYGEQYF. As DNA, the CDR3 is TGTGCCAGCAGCCGGACCCTGACAGGTCAATACGGCGAGCAGTACTTC.

This chain links TRBV28 with TRBJ2-1; 8 positions match TRBD2. V gave up 5 bases and J gave up 10 bases; unmatched junction bases: 13. CDR1 MDHEN and CDR2 SYDVKM come from the germline V gene. This CDR3 is 15 amino acids long. The CDR3 region has the DNA TGTGCCAGCAGTCATCACCTAGCGGGCGCAGGAGAGCAGTTCTTC. Translation: CASSHHLAGAGEQFF. Drawing the rest from reference TRBV28 and TRBJ2-1, the complete variable domain is DVKVTQSSRYLVKRTGEKVFLECVQDMDHENMFWYRQDPGLGLRLIYFSYDVKMKEKGDIPEGYSVSREKKERFSLILESASTNQTSMYLCASSHHLAGAGEQFFGPGTRLTVL.

The rearrangement uses TRBV18 and TRBJ1-3, with D possibly being TRBD1 (6 bases). V lost 5 bases to trimming and J lost 0 bases, with 11 bases between them. Germline V gene lookup returns CDR1 KGHSH and CDR2 LQKENI. CDR3 length: 15 residues. The CDR3 DNA reads as TGTGCCAGCTCAAAACGACAGGACTCTGGAAACACCATATATTTT. Its translation: CASSKRQDSGNTIYF.

This clone occurred many times. The chain links TRBV11-3 to TRBJ2-1; 9 bases fit TRBD2. CDR3 length: 15 amino acids. The germline CDR1 and CDR2 sequences are SGHNT and YENEEA. The V and J ends lost 6 bases and 5 bases, in that order; junction bases with no gene match: 8. CDR3 sequence (DNA): TGTGCCAGCAGAAAAGGGTCTAGCGGGAACAATGAGCAGTTCTTC. This translates into CASRKGSSGNNEQFF.

A few counts support this clone. The chain recombines TRBV4-1 with TRBJ2-7, with D unresolved. V lost 0 bases and J lost 3, with 18 bases in between. Germline lookup yields CDR1 MGHRA and CDR2 YSYEKL. The CDR3 runs 17 residues. CDR3 loop: CASSQEPLAGDVYEQYF. The CDR3 coding sequence is TGCGCCAGCAGCCAAGAGCCTCTGGCAGGCGACGTCTACGAGCAGTACTTC.

The genes are TRBV18 and TRBJ1-1, with 10 bases aligning to TRBD1. The J segment lost 1 base and the V segment lost 6 bases, leaving 17 bases of the junction unmatched. The CDR3 is made up of 19 amino acids. The germline V gene encodes CDR1 KGHSH and CDR2 LQKENI. CDR3 loop: CASSYRGTGVAGANTEAFF. CDR3 DNA: TGTGCCAGCTCCTACAGGGGGACAGGGGTAGCTGGGGCGAACACTGAAGCTTTCTTT.

This CDR3 reads CASSQSGAPGYNEQFF. The CDR3 region has the DNA TGTGCCAGCAGCCAATCGGGAGCGCCGGGATACAATGAGCAGTTCTTC. V gene TRBV16 combines with J gene TRBJ2-1; D possibly corresponds to TRBD2 (5 bases). The V end was cut by 0 bases, the J end by 4 bases, with 13 bases between. Germline V gene lookup returns CDR1 KGHSY and CDR2 FQNENV. The CDR3 contains 16 residues. Drawing the rest from reference TRBV16 and TRBJ2-1, the complete variable domain is GEEVAQTPKHLVRGEGQKAKLYCAPIKGHSYVFWYQQVLKNEFKFLISFQNENVFDETGMPKERFSAKCLPNSPCSLEIQATKLEDSAVYFCASSQSGAPGYNEQFFGPGTRLTVL.

A remark on this clone: Mismatch with germline at one junction end may stem from a read error. This chain connects TRBV4-1 to TRBJ2-1, with D perhaps assigned TRBD1 or TRBD2 (5 bases each). The CDR3 consists of 12 residues. Germline V gives CDR1 MGHRA, CDR2 YSYEKL. The DNA for the CDR3 is TGCGCCAGCAGCCAAGAGGGGACGGTAGTGGTCTTC. Encoded protein: CASSQEGTVVVF.